Shown below are 29 T cell receptor beta chains from a single sample sequenced in a study of blood T cells in healthy people across ages. For the second PCR, which ran for about 7 to 12 cycles, a sample-barcoded 5' primer and a J-beta primer mix were used. TCRdb ran MiXCR on the 5' RACE reads and lists one entry per CDR3 protein. The sample includes about 1.6 million distinct CDR3 sequences, around 36% seen only once; the top ten take around 10%. The sequencing sample was made of blood. The source is a young woman in good health.

In its sample, this clonotype was seen a few times. V gene TRBV11-2 combines with J gene TRBJ2-1; D remains unclear. This CDR3 spans 16 amino acids. In germline, CDR1 is SGHAT, CDR2 FQNNGV. V lost 4 bases and J lost 0, with 13 bases in between. CDR3 region: CASSSFATNSYNEQFF. CDR3 nucleotide sequence: TGTGCCAGCAGCTCCTTTGCCACAAACTCCTACAATGAGCAGTTCTTC.

This clonotype came up a few times. V and J are TRBV20-1 and TRBJ2-7, with D unclear. From germline, CDR1 is DFQATT and CDR2 SNEGSKA (reference sequence). The CDR3 loop spans 14 amino acids. The V end lost 5 bases, the J end lost 0 bases, and 14 bases lay between the germline ends. CDR3 sequence: CSAPPEVSSYEQYF. CDR3 coding DNA: TGCAGTGCTCCTCCCGAGGTTAGCTCCTACGAGCAGTACTTC.

The sample holds a few counts of this clonotype. The chain joins TRBV5-1 to TRBJ2-1; 7 nucleotides match TRBD2. This CDR3 is built from 14 residues. The V gene's germline CDR1 is SGHRS and CDR2 YFSETQ. V was pared by 4 bases and J by 8 bases, with 9 bases of the junction left unmatched. The CDR3 DNA follows: TGCGCCAGCAGCATACGGACTAGTAGCGATGAGCAGTTCTTC. Residues: CASSIRTSSDEQFF. Combining the CDR3 with reference TRBV5-1 and TRBJ2-1 gives the whole variable domain KAGVTQTPRYLIKTRGQQVTLSCSPISGHRSVSWYQQTPGQGLQFLFEYFSETQRNKGNFPGRFSGRQFSNSRSEMNVSTLELGDSALYLCASSIRTSSDEQFFGPGTRLTVL.

V is TRBV11-2 and J is TRBJ1-2, with unresolved D. The CDR3 runs 14 residues. V was clipped by 4 bases and J by 0 bases, with 9 bases between them. The germline V gene encodes CDR1 SGHAT and CDR2 FQNNGV. DNA of the CDR3: TGTGCCAGCAGCTCGGATAAACCTAACTATGGCTACACCTTC. Its protein product is CASSSDKPNYGYTF.

The V and J genes are TRBV6-1 and TRBJ1-2, with D perhaps matching TRBD1 (6 bases). Looked up from germline, CDR1 is MNHNS and CDR2 is SASEGT. V was trimmed by 10 bases and J by 5 bases, leaving 14 bases between them. This CDR3 contains 12 residues. The CDR3 protein is CATLGDTYGYTF. In DNA form, the CDR3 reads TGTGCCACCCTCGGGGACACATATGGCTACACCTTC.

The sample holds a few counts of this clonotype. CDR3 DNA: TGCGCCAGCAGCCGGGGAATAGCGGGAGTAAGTCGTACGCAGTATTTT. It yields the protein CASSRGIAGVSRTQYF. J is TRBJ2-3 and V is TRBV4-1; TRBD2 matches at 9 bases. CDR3 length equals 16 residues. CDR1 and CDR2 from the germline V gene are MGHRA and YSYEKL. Trimming removed 4 bases from V and 8 bases from J; junction bases left unmatched: 13.

This clonotype was seen only a few times. This chain uses TRBV7-9 with TRBJ2-2; D unresolved. Germline assignment: CDR1 SEHNR and CDR2 FQNEAQ (reference sequence). Trimming removed 11 bases from V and 5 bases from J, with 15 bases in between. The CDR3 length is 13 residues. CDR3 protein: CAGRPDGTGELFF. The CDR3 bases are TGTGCCGGGCGGCCTGACGGGACCGGGGAGCTGTTTTTT. Full variable domain (missing parts from reference TRBV7-9 and TRBJ2-2): DTGVSQNPRHKITKRGQNVTFRCDPISEHNRLYWYRQTLGQGPEFLTYFQNEAQLEKSRLLSDRFSAERPKGSFSTLEIQRTEQGDSAMYLCAGRPDGTGELFFGEGSRLTVL.

This clonotype was seen a handful of times. The chain uses TRBV20-1 and TRBJ2-7; 10 bases are shared with TRBD1. The germline CDR1 and CDR2 sequences are DFQATT and SNEGSKA (reference sequence). V shed 0 bases, J shed 2 bases, and the junction held 7 bases outside the gene matches. There are 16 residues in the CDR3. Here the CDR3 DNA reads TGCAGTGCTAGAGATCCGCGGACAGGGGGGACCTACGAGCAGTACTTC. This gives the protein CSARDPRTGGTYEQYF.

This clonotype was found a few times. V and J are TRBV29-1 and TRBJ2-2; D is undetermined. CDR1 is SQVTM, CDR2 ANQGSEA, per germline. There are 13 residues in the CDR3. Trimming shortened V by 4 bases and J by 5 bases, and 11 bases separated the two germline ends. Here the CDR3 reads CSVVFDRTGELFF. The CDR3 DNA follows: TGCAGCGTTGTCTTCGATAGGACCGGGGAGCTGTTTTTT.

This clonotype was observed a handful of times. The gene calls are TRBV29-1 and TRBJ2-5, with no clear D. With 6 bases removed from V and 4 bases from J, the gap between germline ends came to 6 bases. The germline V gene has CDR1 SQVTM and CDR2 ANQGSEA. This CDR3 is built from 10 residues. The CDR3 DNA reads TGCAGCGTCCTGTTAGAGACCCAGTACTTC. It specifies CSVLLETQYF.

This clonotype was recorded once. The gene calls are TRBV4-2 and TRBJ2-3; D remains ambiguous. CDR3 size: 17 residues. In germline, CDR1 is LGHNA, CDR2 YNFKEQ. Between the trimmed V and J ends, which lost 0 bases and 1 base, there was a span of 14 bases. The CDR3 sequence is CASSQEKDSVGTDTQYF. The CDR3 DNA follows: TGTGCCAGCAGCCAAGAAAAGGATAGTGTGGGCACAGATACGCAGTATTTT.

J is TRBJ2-1 and V is TRBV29-1; perhaps TRBD2 as D (5 bases). Germline V gene sequence: CDR1 SQVTM, CDR2 ANQGSEA. V was pared by 4 bases and J by 8 bases, with 15 bases between. The CDR3 extends over 13 amino acids. The CDR3 DNA sequence: TGCAGCGTTGCGGGGTCTAGATTCTATGAGCAGTTCTTC. This sequence encodes CSVAGSRFYEQFF.

This clonotype was seen just once. The chain recombines TRBV3-1 with TRBJ2-5; 8 bases map to TRBD2. Germline lookup yields CDR1 LGHDT and CDR2 YNNKEL (reference sequence). The J segment lost 11 bases and the V segment lost 4 bases, leaving 15 bases of the junction unmatched. There are 15 residues in the CDR3. The CDR3 region has the DNA TGTGCCAGCAGCCGAGCTAGCGGGCCAGGTAATGAGCAGTACTTC. This encodes CASSRASGPGNEQYF.

This clonotype showed up just a few times. DNA for the CDR3: TGTGCCAGCACCCCCGGGCCGGGGACAGCCTCCTACGAGCAGTACTTC. This gives the protein CASTPGPGTASYEQYF. J is TRBJ2-7 and V is TRBV28, with 7 bases fitting TRBD1. V was pared by 7 bases and J by 0 bases, with 12 bases of the junction left unmatched. This CDR3 is 16 amino acids long. Germline loops: CDR1 MDHEN, CDR2 SYDVKM.

This clonotype was detected only a few times. The chain carries TRBV7-3 and TRBJ2-1, with a possible D match to TRBD1 (5 bases). CDR1 and CDR2 (germline): SGHTA, FQGTGA. This CDR3 spans 14 amino acids. The V and J ends lost 4 bases and 3 bases respectively, with 10 bases between them. CDR3 DNA: TGTGCCAGCAGCTCGACGACAGACTACAATGAGCAGTTCTTC. Translation: CASSSTTDYNEQFF.

This clonotype was observed a few times. The rearrangement uses TRBV7-6 and TRBJ2-3, with TRBD1 matching 8 bases. Trimming removed 1 base from V and 4 bases from J; junction bases left unmatched: 10. The CDR3 contains 17 residues. The V gene's germline CDR1 is SGHVS and CDR2 FNYEAQ. This CDR3 is CASSLEATGGFSDTQYF. In DNA form, the CDR3 reads TGTGCCAGCAGCTTAGAGGCAACAGGGGGTTTCTCAGATACGCAGTATTTT. The entire variable domain, with the rest obtained from reference TRBV7-6 and TRBJ2-3, is as follows: GAGVSQSPRYKVTKRGQDVALRCDPISGHVSLYWYRQALGQGPEFLTYFNYEAQQDKSGLPNDRFSAERPEGSISTLTIQRTEQRDSAMYRCASSLEATGGFSDTQYFGPGTRLTVL.

The chain employs TRBV27 and TRBJ1-2; 7 bases agree with TRBD1. The CDR3 is 13 amino acids. Trimming cost V 5 bases and J 2 bases; bases outside gene matches: 2. The germline V gene has CDR1 MNHEY and CDR2 SMNVEV (reference sequence). The CDR3 DNA follows: TGTGCCAGCAGTCACAGGGGCAACTATGGCTACACCTTC. Encoded protein: CASSHRGNYGYTF.

This clonotype was seen many times. The chain is built from TRBV29-1 and TRBJ2-3, with TRBD2 identical over 9 bases. The CDR3 contains 14 residues. The J segment lost 1 base and the V segment lost 6 bases, leaving 5 bases of the junction unmatched. Germline V CDR1 and CDR2: SQVTM, ANQGSEA. CDR3 in amino acids: CSVGTSLGTDTQYF. Written as DNA, the CDR3 is TGCAGCGTCGGGACTAGCTTAGGCACAGATACGCAGTATTTT.

This clonotype has a handful of counts. The chain links TRBV4-1 to TRBJ2-7; D unresolved. This CDR3 region has 15 residues. The germline gives CDR1 MGHRA, CDR2 YSYEKL. V lost 1 base to trimming and J lost 3 bases, with 13 bases between them. Written as DNA, the CDR3 is TGCGCCAGCAGCCAAGCCTACATTGAAGGCTACGAGCAGTACTTC. It codes for CASSQAYIEGYEQYF.

This clonotype was recorded once. It may be a read error: a sequence one base away is much more abundant. V usage is TRBV9 and J usage is TRBJ2-3, with TRBD2 matching over 7 bases. This CDR3 spans 13 amino acids. Germline V gene data show CDR1 as SGDLS and CDR2 as YYNGEE. The junction had 5 bases not matched to a gene; V was cut back by 7 bases and J by 3 bases. CDR3 bases: TGTGCCAGCGGGCTAGCGGAAACAGATACGCAGTATTTT. It is translated as CASGLAETDTQYF.

This clonotype was counted a few times. J is TRBJ2-1 and V is TRBV12-3 or TRBV12-4; D not certain. Trimming took 5 bases from V and 6 from J, leaving 11 bases between them. This CDR3 spans 13 amino acids. CDR3 bases: TGTGCCAGCAGTACTACAGTCGGCAATGAGCAGTTCTTC. It specifies CASSTTVGNEQFF.

The gene calls are TRBV19 and TRBJ1-1; 7 bases fit TRBD1. CDR3 length equals 16 residues. J was trimmed by 5 bases and V by 5 bases; bases with no gene match: 14. Germline V gene lookup returns CDR1 LNHDA and CDR2 SQIVND (reference sequence). In nucleotides, the CDR3 is TGTGCCAGTAGTCTCCGGGGAGGGGGCTCGAGAACTGAAGCTTTCTTT. This encodes CASSLRGGGSRTEAFF.

Turning to this clonotype: It may be a read error: a sequence one base away is much more abundant. The chain is built from TRBV12-3 or TRBV12-4 and TRBJ2-5, with D tentatively TRBD1 (7 bases). The last part of the DNA fits TRBJ2-1 better; the J call may be wrong. The CDR3 extends over 14 amino acids. The CDR3 sequence: CASSLVGGRETQFF. As DNA, the CDR3 is TGTGCCAGCAGTTTAGTAGGGGGCCGGGAGACCCAGTTCTTC.

The chain carries TRBV9 and TRBJ2-1; D possibly corresponds to TRBD2 (5 bases). Trimming cost V 4 bases and J 2 bases, with 16 bases left between them. This CDR3 region has 16 residues. Germline V gives CDR1 SGDLS, CDR2 YYNGEE. The CDR3 DNA sequence: TGTGCCAGCAGCCGAGACAAGCGGAGCGCCTACAATGAGCAGTTCTTC. Residues: CASSRDKRSAYNEQFF. Using reference TRBV9 and TRBJ2-1 for the parts outside the CDR3, the full variable domain is DSGVTQTPKHLITATGQRVTLRCSPRSGDLSVYWYQQSLDQGLQFLIQYYNGEERAKGNILERFSAQQFPDLHSELNLSSLELGDSALYFCASSRDKRSAYNEQFFGPGTRLTVL.

There are a few counts of this clonotype. The chain uses TRBV5-4 and TRBJ2-3, with D hard to call. This CDR3 spans 14 amino acids. CDR1 and CDR2 (germline): SGHNT, YYREEE (reference sequence). Trimming left V 4 bases short and J 5 bases short, with 14 bases between. For the CDR3, the DNA is TGTGCCAGCAGCCCATGGAACACAGAAGATACGCAGTATTTT. It encodes CASSPWNTEDTQYF. The complete variable domain, with remaining parts taken from reference TRBV5-4 and TRBJ2-3, reads ETGVTQSPTHLIKTRGQQVTLRCSSQSGHNTVSWYQQALGQGPQFIFQYYREEENGRGNFPPRFSGLQFPNYSSELNVNALELDDSALYLCASSPWNTEDTQYFGPGTRLTVL.

The sample holds a few counts of this clonotype. This chain links TRBV5-1 with TRBJ2-3; D may be TRBD1 (5 bases). The CDR3 is 16 amino acids. The V end was cut by 3 bases, the J end by 0 bases, with 14 bases between. Germline V gene data show CDR1 as SGHRS and CDR2 as YFSETQ. The CDR3 loop is CASSYEGALSTDTQYF. The CDR3 DNA is TGCGCCAGCAGCTATGAAGGGGCTTTGAGCACAGATACGCAGTATTTT.

The chain has TRBV27 and TRBJ2-3; D is possibly TRBD2 (5 bases). Germline V gene data show CDR1 as MNHEY and CDR2 as SMNVEV (reference sequence). There are 15 residues in the CDR3. With 8 bases removed from V and 5 bases from J, the gap between germline ends came to 20 bases. The DNA for the CDR3 is TGTGCCAGCTCTTCCAGGCCCGGAGGAGGAGATACGCAGTATTTT. As protein: CASSSRPGGGDTQYF.

V and J are TRBV7-3 and TRBJ2-1, with D hard to call. The CDR3 is made up of 13 amino acids. Germline CDR1 and CDR2: SGHTA and FQGTGA. V lost 1 base to trimming and J lost 5 bases, with 6 bases between them. For the CDR3, the DNA is TGTGCCAGCAGCTTAAATACAGACAATGAGCAGTTCTTC. As protein: CASSLNTDNEQFF.

The J gene is TRBJ1-2, the V gene TRBV7-3; D gene unclear. This CDR3 region has 17 residues. Germline CDR1 is SGHTA and CDR2 is FQGTGA. The V end lost 5 bases, the J end lost 8 bases, and 27 bases lay between the germline ends. CDR3 amino acids: CASSQLSLRPGKDGYTF. The CDR3 coding sequence is TGTGCCAGCAGCCAACTATCTCTCCGACCGGGGAAGGACGGCTACACCTTC.